A selection of T cell receptor beta chains follows, all from one sample in a study of response to subunit inactivated influenza vaccine. TCRdb reanalysed the RT-PCR reads using MiXCR and keeps one entry per CDR3 protein. This sample has around 530,000 distinct CDR3 sequences, with about 15% found just once. Material: CD4+ T cells sorted from PBMCs, obtained roughly 24 months after vaccination. The receptors were gathered from a man in his fifties or sixties who received an inactivated influenza vaccine. The CDR3 runs from the conserved cysteine through the conserved F or W. D genes are given only for firm matches. The size of a clone is reported for some rows only, either as once, few or many, or as a class for expanded clones.

D	V	size	J	CDR3	DNA
-	TRBV3-1	-	TRBJ1-1	CASSQQGTLNTEAFF	TGTGCCAGCAGCCAACAGGGAACCTTGAACACTGAAGCTTTCTTT
-	TRBV28	-	TRBJ2-5	CASTQRRAGQETQYF	TGTGCCAGCACCCAACGACGGGCAGGGCAAGAGACCCAGTACTTC
TRBD1	TRBV2	-	TRBJ1-2	CASKIGTGYGYTF	TGTGCCAGCAAAATAGGGACAGGGTATGGCTACACCTTC
-	TRBV18	few	TRBJ2-3	CASSPPIHTDTQYF	TGTGCCAGCTCACCACCGATCCACACAGATACGCAGTATTTT
TRBD2	TRBV20-1	-	TRBJ2-1	CSAIPGLADNEQFF	TGCAGTGCTATACCGGGACTAGCGGACAATGAGCAGTTCTTC
-	TRBV3-1	many	TRBJ2-5	CASSQDWGETQYF	TGTGCCAGCAGCCAAGATTGGGGGGAGACCCAGTACTTC
TRBD1	TRBV20-1	few	TRBJ2-1	CSASWDRGRNEQFF	TGCAGTGCTAGTTGGGACAGGGGGCGAAATGAGCAGTTCTTC
-	TRBV4-3	few	TRBJ1-6	CASSQDGAGPGSPLHF	TGCGCCAGCAGCCAAGATGGAGCAGGGCCGGGTTCACCCCTCCACTTT
-	TRBV7-2	few	TRBJ2-7	CASSLVGGKSSYEQYF	TGTGCCAGCAGCTTAGTTGGCGGTAAAAGCTCCTACGAGCAGTACTTC
TRBD2	TRBV20-1	few	TRBJ2-2	CSAGNERENTGELFF	TGCAGTGCTGGGAATGAGCGGGAGAACACCGGGGAGCTGTTTTTT
-	TRBV7-2	few	TRBJ2-7	CASSERAGSSYEQYF	TGTGCCAGCAGCGAGAGGGCAGGGAGCTCCTACGAGCAGTACTTC
-	TRBV6-1	few	TRBJ1-1	CASSELQSWRAGTEAFF	TGTGCCAGCAGTGAACTTCAGTCCTGGCGGGCTGGCACTGAAGCTTTCTTT
TRBD1	TRBV7-2	-	TRBJ1-1	CASSLAGTGYFTEAFF	TGTGCCAGCAGCTTAGCAGGGACAGGGTATTTCACTGAAGCTTTCTTT
-	TRBV10-3	many	TRBJ1-6	CAIKGGREAPLHF	TGTGCCATCAAGGGTGGTAGGGAGGCACCCCTCCACTTT
TRBD2	TRBV6-2/TRBV6-3	once	TRBJ2-7	CASSYFLGLADPYEQYF	TGTGCCAGCAGTTACTTCCTGGGACTAGCGGACCCTTACGAGCAGTACTTC
-	TRBV20-1	few	TRBJ2-1	CSAQEYNEQFF	TGCAGTGCGCAGGAGTACAATGAGCAGTTCTTC
TRBD1	TRBV12-3/TRBV12-4	few	TRBJ2-7	CASTRTGGNEQYF	TGTGCCAGCACCCGGACAGGGGGCAACGAGCAGTACTTC